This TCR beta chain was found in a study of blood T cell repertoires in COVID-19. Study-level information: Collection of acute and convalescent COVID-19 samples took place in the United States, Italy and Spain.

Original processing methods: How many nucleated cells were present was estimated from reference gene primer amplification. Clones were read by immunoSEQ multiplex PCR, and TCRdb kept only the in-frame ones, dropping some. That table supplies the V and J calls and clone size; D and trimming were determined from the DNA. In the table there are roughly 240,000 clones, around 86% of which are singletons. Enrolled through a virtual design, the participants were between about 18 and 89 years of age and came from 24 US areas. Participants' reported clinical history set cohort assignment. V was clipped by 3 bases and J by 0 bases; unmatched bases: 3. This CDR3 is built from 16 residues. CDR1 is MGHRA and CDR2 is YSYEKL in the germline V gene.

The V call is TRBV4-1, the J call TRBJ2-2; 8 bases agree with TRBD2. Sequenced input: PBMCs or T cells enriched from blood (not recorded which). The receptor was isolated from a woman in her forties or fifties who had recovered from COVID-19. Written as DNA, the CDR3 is TGCGCCAGCAGCCATGAGCGGGGGACGAACACCGGGGAGCTGTTTTTT. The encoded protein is CASSHERGTNTGELFF.